Listed below are T cell receptor beta chains from one sample, sequenced in a study of Graves' ophthalmopathy and Graves' hyperthyroidism. TCRdb ran MiXCR on the multiplex PCR reads and lists one entry per CDR3 protein. This table holds some 360,000 distinct CDR3 sequences, roughly 17% found once. Source material: peripheral blood. Receptors were obtained from an adult woman with stable Graves' hyperthyroidism. Each CDR3 is given without its conserved first and last residue.

cdr3_length: 16; v_call: TRBV6-4; j_call: TRBJ2-5; cdr3_aa: ASSKGTSGILYQETQY
cdr3_length: 11; v_call: TRBV29-1; j_call: TRBJ1-1; cdr3_aa: SVAGQENTEAF
cdr3_length: 12; v_call: TRBV6-1; j_call: TRBJ2-7; cdr3_aa: ASLQLAGGDEQY
cdr3_length: 9; v_call: TRBV29-1; j_call: TRBJ2-5; cdr3_aa: SVEVGETQY
cdr3_length: 12; v_call: TRBV9; j_call: TRBJ2-7; cdr3_aa: ASSVGVQPYEQY
cdr3_length: 14; v_call: TRBV11-2; j_call: TRBJ1-6; cdr3_aa: ASSSAMKRINSPLH
cdr3_length: 14; v_call: TRBV7-3; j_call: TRBJ2-5; cdr3_aa: ASRKQGASGIETQY
cdr3_length: 11; v_call: TRBV19; j_call: TRBJ2-2; cdr3_aa: ASSRTRVGELF
cdr3_length: 12; v_call: TRBV28; j_call: TRBJ2-5; cdr3_aa: ASSLIGGPETQY
cdr3_length: 15; v_call: TRBV28; j_call: TRBJ1-5; cdr3_aa: ASSYRNWGQQNQPQH
cdr3_length: 15; v_call: TRBV12-3/TRBV12-4; j_call: TRBJ2-6; cdr3_aa: ASSSGQGVSGANVLT
cdr3_length: 11; v_call: TRBV7-8; j_call: TRBJ1-6; cdr3_aa: ATGQGANSPLH
cdr3_length: 13; v_call: TRBV4-1; j_call: TRBJ1-1; cdr3_aa: ASSQGRDRNTEAF
cdr3_length: 12; v_call: TRBV7-9; j_call: TRBJ2-7; cdr3_aa: ASSPDSFSYEQY
cdr3_length: 11; v_call: TRBV24-1; j_call: TRBJ2-7; cdr3_aa: ATSTSGDYEQY
cdr3_length: 13; v_call: TRBV12-3/TRBV12-4; j_call: TRBJ1-1; cdr3_aa: ASSLFGDLNTEAF
cdr3_length: 12; v_call: TRBV9; j_call: TRBJ1-6; cdr3_aa: ASSVDRYNSPLH
cdr3_length: 13; v_call: TRBV20-1; j_call: TRBJ1-2; cdr3_aa: SASGGGQGNYGYT
cdr3_length: 11; v_call: TRBV25-1; j_call: TRBJ1-1; cdr3_aa: ASRASANTEAF
cdr3_length: 15; v_call: TRBV11-1; j_call: TRBJ2-2; cdr3_aa: ASRPGGGLARTGELF
cdr3_length: 13; v_call: TRBV4-2; j_call: TRBJ2-5; cdr3_aa: ASSQDGTGPETQY
cdr3_length: 12; v_call: TRBV27; j_call: TRBJ2-7; cdr3_aa: ASSLEDLLGEQY
cdr3_length: 13; v_call: TRBV20-1; j_call: TRBJ2-7; cdr3_aa: SARRLSGSTYEQY